This TCR beta chain was observed in a study of blood T cell repertoires in COVID-19 (dated by TCRdb to 2018 to 2020). Regarding the complete study: Samples covering the acute and convalescent phases of COVID-19 were provided by collaborators in the United States, Italy and Spain. The prospective study material was composed of cDNA or gDNA derived from T cells, B-cell-depleted T cells, or PBMCs. Deeply sampled blood TCRbeta repertoires from subjects exposed to, actively infected with, or recovered from COVID-19 were included in the dataset. The repertoires were made available in a free public database intended to serve as a resource for research on the immune response to SARS-CoV-2. The samples were drawn from two sources: the first 160 participants of the ongoing ImmuneRACE study, and 1,000 to 1,500 subjects contributed by 6 global collaborators. Sample metadata almost always included a de-identified subject ID, COVID-19 status, age in years and sex. HLA class I and class II types, where available, came from metadata supplied by the sample provider rather than from assay-based typing. Summary of the overall study and its limitations: Clinical and demographic metadata were provided uncurated, with the amount varying by source and participant.

The immunoSEQ Assay, a bias-controlled multiplex PCR, was used to amplify TCRbeta CDR3 regions from genomic DNA. In the original analysis: Within the assay, amplification of reference gene primers was used to estimate how many nucleated cells each sample contained. Sequence reads were collapsed and filtered to measure the absolute abundance of every unique TCRbeta CDR3 rearrangement. Productive Simpson clonality was computed per sample as the square root of Simpson's diversity index over productive rearrangements. The clones in this table, taken by TCRdb from immuneACCESS, are in-frame only. Not every clone is retained; where verified, under half of the shortfall comes from an unresolved V gene, and the cause of the rest is unknown. V and J calls and clone size come straight from that table; D and trimming were deduced from the DNA. Present in this sample are approximately 28,000 clones, 72% of which were seen just once. 21% of the sample is in the top ten clones.

The V end loses 4 bases and the J end loses 5 bases, and a stretch of 20 bases separates them. From the cysteine up to the phenylalanine, the CDR3 has a length of 16 residues. Only the CDR3 region is kept as DNA, spanning 48 bases read in frame from base 1. From the germline V gene (reference sequence), CDR1 is LNHDA and CDR2 is SQIVND. Concerning this clone: It lacks a known antigen. Base qualities are not recorded, but no much larger clone differs from it by a single base.

Collaborating institutions collected whole blood in K2EDTA tubes following their own protocols. For TCRbeta analysis, collaborators shipped samples as frozen whole blood, isolated PBMCs, or DNA extracted from either of those sample types. The receptor's source is a boy younger than 10 with active or convalescent COVID-19. The rearranged segments are TRBV19 and TRBJ2-5; a tentative D match to TRBD2 spans 5 bases. Sequencing was carried out using peripheral blood. At the DNA level, the sequence is TGTGCCAGTAGTAAGAATCGGCAGGAGGTGGCGGAGACCCAGTACTTC. This codes for CASSKNRQEVAETQYF.